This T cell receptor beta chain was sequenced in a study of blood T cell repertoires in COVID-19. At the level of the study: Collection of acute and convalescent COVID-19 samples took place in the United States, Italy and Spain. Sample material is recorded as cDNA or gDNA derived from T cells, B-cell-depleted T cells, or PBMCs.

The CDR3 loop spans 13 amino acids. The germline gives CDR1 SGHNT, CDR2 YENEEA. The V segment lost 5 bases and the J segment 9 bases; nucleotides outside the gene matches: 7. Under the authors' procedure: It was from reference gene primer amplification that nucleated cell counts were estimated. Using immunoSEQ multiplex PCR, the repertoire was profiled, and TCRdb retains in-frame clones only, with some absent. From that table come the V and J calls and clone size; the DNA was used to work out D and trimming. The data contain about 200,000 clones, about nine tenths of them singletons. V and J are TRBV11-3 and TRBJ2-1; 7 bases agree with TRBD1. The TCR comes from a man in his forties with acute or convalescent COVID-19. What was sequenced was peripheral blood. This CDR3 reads CASSEVQGSEQFF. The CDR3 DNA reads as TGTGCCAGCAGCGAGGTACAGGGGAGTGAGCAGTTCTTC.